These 10 T cell receptor beta chains originate from one sample sequenced in a study of T cell responses to AZD1222 COVID-19 vaccine. Clones were read by immunoSEQ multiplex PCR, and TCRdb kept only the in-frame ones, dropping some. This sample has 95,000 to 110,000 clones; around 90% occur once, and the top ten carry 20% to 25%. Sequences were derived from peripheral blood, sampled on day 0 of AZD1222 vaccination. These receptors originate from an adult in good health.

The gene calls are TRBV5-1 and TRBJ1-5; 10 bases align to TRBD1. The CDR3 is 15 residues long. Unmatched junction bases numbered 2, after V lost 3 bases and J lost 2 bases. Germline V CDR1 and CDR2: SGHRS, YFSETQ. The CDR3 nucleotides read TGCGCCAGCAGCTCCGGGACAGGGGGCAATCAGCCCCAGCATTTT. Residues: CASSSGTGGNQPQHF.

V and J are TRBV6-5 and TRBJ1-4; a possible D gene is TRBD1 (6 bases). The germline V and J ends were trimmed by 6 bases and 2 bases, with 10 bases remaining between them. The CDR3 runs 14 residues. Germline V lookup: CDR1 MNHEY, CDR2 SVGAGI. CDR3 protein: CASSARGTNEKLFF. The CDR3 DNA reads TGTGCCAGCAGCGCGAGGGGGACTAATGAAAAACTGTTTTTT.

The chain carries TRBV29-1 and TRBJ2-1; tentative D call: TRBD1 (6 bases). Germline lookup yields CDR1 SQVTM and CDR2 ANQGSEA. The V gene lost 5 bases and the J gene lost 10 bases, with 15 bases spanning the gap. This CDR3 comprises 12 residues. The CDR3 DNA follows: TGCAGCGTTCAGACAGGAATAGGGGAGCAGTTCTTC. This translates into CSVQTGIGEQFF.

The chain is built from TRBV7-2 and TRBJ1-6, with D possibly matching TRBD1 (6 bases). The CDR3 is made up of 17 amino acids. Germline assignment: CDR1 SGHTA and CDR2 FQGNSA. Trimming cost V 3 bases and J 5 bases, with 17 bases left between them. CDR3 in DNA: TGTGCCAGCAGCTTGGGGGCCTCAGGGTTGAATAATTCACCCCTCCACTTT. It codes for CASSLGASGLNNSPLHF.

This clone was detected a few times. CDR3 in DNA: TGTGCCAGCAGTTTAAGCCCTCAACCCCAGCATTTT. This encodes CASSLSPQPQHF. V is TRBV12-3 or TRBV12-4 and J is TRBJ1-5, with no clear D. V lost 2 bases and J 10 bases, leaving 9 bases between the germline ends. The CDR3 totals 12 residues.

This clone was observed a single time. This chain links TRBV5-4 with TRBJ1-5, with D perhaps matching TRBD1 (5 bases). Germline CDR1 and CDR2: SGHNT and YYREEE (reference sequence). The ends were cut back, 1 base at V and 4 bases at J, with 12 bases in the middle. CDR3 length: 15 residues. The CDR3 loop reads CASSLNGAGNQPQHF. CDR3 in DNA: TGTGCCAGCAGCTTGAACGGGGCAGGTAATCAGCCCCAGCATTTT.

The chain has TRBV7-3 and TRBJ1-6; D not resolved. Germline V gene sequence: CDR1 SGHTA, CDR2 FQGTGA. CDR3 length: 14 residues. The V and J ends lost 2 bases and 10 bases respectively, with 12 bases between them. The CDR3 loop reads CASSLGTASSPLHF. Written as DNA, the CDR3 is TGTGCCAGCAGCTTAGGTACCGCCAGCTCACCCCTCCACTTT.

The V call is TRBV19, the J call TRBJ1-4; D is undetermined. Trimming removed 6 bases at V and 5 bases at J, with 7 bases between. The germline gives CDR1 LNHDA, CDR2 SQIVND (reference sequence). There are 12 residues in the CDR3. The CDR3 reads CASSGGNEKLFF. Here the CDR3 DNA reads TGTGCCAGTAGCGGAGGGAATGAAAAACTGTTTTTT.

The chain has TRBV19 and TRBJ2-3; 9 bases align to TRBD2. CDR1 is LNHDA, CDR2 SQIVND, per germline (reference sequence). Trimming took 8 bases from V and 2 from J; bases not matched to a gene: 14. The CDR3 is 17 amino acids. In nucleotides, the CDR3 is TGTGCCAGTTCTAGCGGGAAGTTTGACACCACCACAGATACGCAGTATTTT. Protein: CASSSGKFDTTTDTQYF.

The chain joins TRBV30 to TRBJ1-2; weak D call: TRBD1 (5 bases). Per the germline V gene, CDR1 is GTSNPN and CDR2 is SVGIG (reference sequence). The CDR3 has 16 residues. Trimming cost V 3 bases and J 4 bases, with 21 bases left between them. The CDR3 protein is CAWSPGASGEGYGYTF. As DNA, the CDR3 is TGTGCCTGGAGCCCCGGGGCCTCGGGTGAGGGCTATGGCTACACCTTC.